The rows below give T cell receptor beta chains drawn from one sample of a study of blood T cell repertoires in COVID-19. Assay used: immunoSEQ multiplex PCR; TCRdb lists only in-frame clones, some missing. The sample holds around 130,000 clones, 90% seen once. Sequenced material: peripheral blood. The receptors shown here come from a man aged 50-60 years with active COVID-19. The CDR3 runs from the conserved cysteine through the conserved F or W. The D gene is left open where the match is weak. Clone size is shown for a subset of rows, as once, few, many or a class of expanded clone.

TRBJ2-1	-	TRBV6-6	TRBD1	CASRRDRAYNEQFF	TGTGCCAGCAGAAGGGACAGGGCCTACAATGAGCAGTTCTTC
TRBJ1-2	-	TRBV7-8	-	CASSLVQANIYGYTF	TGTGCCAGCAGCTTGGTACAGGCCAACATCTATGGCTACACCTTC
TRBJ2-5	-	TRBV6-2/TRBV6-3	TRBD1	CASSSPGTGQETQYF	TGTGCCAGCAGTAGTCCCGGGACAGGACAAGAGACCCAGTACTTC
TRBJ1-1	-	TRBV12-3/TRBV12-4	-	CASSYTRGSEAFF	TGTGCCAGCAGTTATACCAGGGGTTCTGAAGCTTTCTTT
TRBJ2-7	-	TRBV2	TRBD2	CASRQPGLGRYEQYF	TGTGCCAGCAGGCAGCCGGGACTAGGAAGGTACGAGCAGTACTTC
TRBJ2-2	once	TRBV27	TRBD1	CASRGQPGGELFF	TGTGCCAGCAGGGGACAGCCTGGCGGGGAGCTGTTTTTT
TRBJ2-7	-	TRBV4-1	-	CASSQAQAAYEQYF	TGCGCCAGCAGCCAAGCCCAGGCCGCCTACGAGCAGTACTTC
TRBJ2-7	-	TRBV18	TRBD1	CASSPRTGVEQYF	TGTGCCAGCTCACCACGGACAGGGGTCGAGCAGTACTTC
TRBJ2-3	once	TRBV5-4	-	CASSLIGGGTSDTQYF	TGTGCCAGCAGCTTGATTGGGGGCGGAACATCAGATACGCAGTATTTT
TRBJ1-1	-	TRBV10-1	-	CASSSDGITEAFF	TGCGCCAGCAGTTCTGACGGGATCACTGAAGCTTTCTTT
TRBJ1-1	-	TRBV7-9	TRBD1	CASSLRDRWTEAFF	TGTGCCAGCAGCCTACGGGACAGATGGACTGAAGCTTTCTTT
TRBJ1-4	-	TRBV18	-	CASSPPQPTNEKLFF	TGTGCCAGCTCACCACCACAACCAACTAATGAAAAACTGTTTTTT
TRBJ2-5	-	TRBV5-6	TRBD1	CASSLQGATETQYF	TGTGCCAGCAGCTTACAGGGGGCGACGGAGACCCAGTACTTC
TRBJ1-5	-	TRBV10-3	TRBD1	CAIRPGTGSNQPQHF	TGTGCCATCAGGCCCGGGACAGGTAGCAATCAGCCCCAGCATTTT
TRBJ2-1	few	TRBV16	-	CASSQSGDSLAEQFF	TGTGCCAGCAGCCAATCGGGTGACTCCCTTGCTGAGCAGTTCTTC
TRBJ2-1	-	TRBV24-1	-	CATSDPHTTLAEQFF	TGTGCCACCAGTGATCCTCACACTACCCTAGCGGAGCAGTTCTTC
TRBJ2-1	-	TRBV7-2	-	CASSLLTGLNNEQFF	TGTGCCAGCAGCTTACTTACGGGTCTAAACAATGAGCAGTTCTTC
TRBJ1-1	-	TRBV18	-	CASSPGGLKVNTEAFF	TGTGCCAGCTCACCGGGAGGGCTAAAAGTGAACACTGAAGCTTTCTTT
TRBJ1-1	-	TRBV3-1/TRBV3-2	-	CASSQAQALEAFF	TGTGCCAGCAGCCAAGCACAGGCGCTTGAAGCTTTCTTT
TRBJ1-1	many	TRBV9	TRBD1	CASSPQGGRGTEAFF	TGTGCCAGCAGCCCCCAAGGGGGCAGGGGCACTGAAGCTTTCTTT
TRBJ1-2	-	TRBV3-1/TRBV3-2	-	CASSPEGAKNYGYTF	TGTGCCAGCAGCCCCGAGGGCGCAAAGAACTATGGCTACACCTTC
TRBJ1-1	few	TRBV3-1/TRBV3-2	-	CASSQTGYTEAFF	TGTGCCAGCAGCCAAACAGGGTACACTGAAGCTTTCTTT
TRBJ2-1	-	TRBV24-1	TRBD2	CATSEPLAGTQFF	TGTGCCACCAGTGAACCTCTAGCGGGGACCCAGTTCTTC
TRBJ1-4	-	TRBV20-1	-	CSASRGTNEKLFF	TGCAGTGCCAGTCGAGGTACTAATGAAAAACTGTTTTTT
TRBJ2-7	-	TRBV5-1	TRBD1	CASSLGQGLSYEQYF	TGCGCCAGCAGCCTAGGACAGGGGTTGAGCTACGAGCAGTACTTC
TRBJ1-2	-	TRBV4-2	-	CASSQAEANYGYTF	TGTGCCAGCAGCCAAGCAGAGGCTAACTATGGCTACACCTTC
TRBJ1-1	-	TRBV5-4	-	CASSSTQMNTEAFF	TGTGCCAGCAGCTCCACGCAGATGAACACTGAAGCTTTCTTT
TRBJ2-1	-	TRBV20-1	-	CSAVAYNEQFF	TGCAGTGCTGTGGCATACAATGAGCAGTTCTTC
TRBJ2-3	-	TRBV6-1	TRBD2	CASSEMLAGAGDTQYF	TGTGCCAGCAGTGAAATGTTAGCGGGAGCGGGAGATACGCAGTATTTT
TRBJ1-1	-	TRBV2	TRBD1	CASSWDSTEAFF	TGTGCCAGCAGTTGGGACAGCACTGAAGCTTTCTTT
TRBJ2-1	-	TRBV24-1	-	CATSGGGLPYNEQFF	TGTGCCACCAGTGGAGGGGGATTACCCTACAATGAGCAGTTCTTC
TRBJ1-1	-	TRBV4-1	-	CASSKPSGSDTEAFF	TGCGCCAGCAGCAAACCCTCAGGGTCGGACACTGAAGCTTTCTTT
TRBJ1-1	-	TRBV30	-	CAWGTKQGRRTEAFF	TGTGCCTGGGGGACCAAACAGGGCCGAAGGACTGAAGCTTTCTTT
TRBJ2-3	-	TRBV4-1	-	CASSSQDQQYF	TGCGCCAGCAGTTCTCAGGATCAGCAGTATTTT
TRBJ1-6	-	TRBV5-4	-	CASSLAGGGEPLHF	TGTGCCAGCAGCTTGGCGGGAGGCGGGGAGCCCCTCCACTTT
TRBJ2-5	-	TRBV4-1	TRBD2	CASSQGTSGTYLQETQYF	TGCGCCAGCAGCCAAGGGACTAGCGGGACGTACTTACAAGAGACCCAGTACTTC